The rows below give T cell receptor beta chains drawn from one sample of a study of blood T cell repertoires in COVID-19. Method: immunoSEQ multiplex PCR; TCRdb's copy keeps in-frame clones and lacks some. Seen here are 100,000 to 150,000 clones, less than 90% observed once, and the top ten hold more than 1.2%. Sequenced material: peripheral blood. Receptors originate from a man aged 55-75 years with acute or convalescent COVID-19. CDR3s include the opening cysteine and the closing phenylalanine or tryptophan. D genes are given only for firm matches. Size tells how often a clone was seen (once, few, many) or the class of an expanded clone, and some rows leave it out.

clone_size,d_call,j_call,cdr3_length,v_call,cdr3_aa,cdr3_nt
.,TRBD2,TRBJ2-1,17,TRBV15,CATSRTSGSLSYNEQFF,TGTGCCACCAGCAGGACTAGCGGGAGCCTATCCTACAATGAGCAGTTCTTC
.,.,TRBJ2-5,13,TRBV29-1,CSVVQANQETQYF,TGCAGCGTTGTCCAGGCAAACCAAGAGACCCAGTACTTC
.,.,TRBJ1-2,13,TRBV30,CAWRWHSNYGYTF,TGTGCCTGGAGATGGCACAGCAACTATGGCTACACCTTC
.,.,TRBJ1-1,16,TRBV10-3,CAISDPQSSVDTEAFF,TGTGCCATCAGTGACCCCCAATCTTCGGTAGACACTGAAGCTTTCTTT
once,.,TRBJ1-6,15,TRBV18,CASSPESQGNSPLHF,TGTGCCAGCTCACCGGAATCCCAGGGAAACTCACCCCTCCACTTT
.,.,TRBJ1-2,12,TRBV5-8,CASSFPGYGYTF,TGTGCCAGCAGCTTTCCAGGCTATGGCTACACCTTC
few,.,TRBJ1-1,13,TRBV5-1,CASSLQQSTEAFF,TGCGCCAGCAGCTTGCAACAGAGCACTGAAGCTTTCTTT
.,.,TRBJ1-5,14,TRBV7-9,CASSLGQINQPQHF,TGTGCCAGCAGCTTAGGACAGATCAATCAGCCCCAGCATTTT
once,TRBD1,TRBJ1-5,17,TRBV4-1,CASSQGGQGARNQPQHF,TGCGCCAGCAGCCAAGGCGGGCAGGGGGCGAGGAATCAGCCCCAGCATTTT
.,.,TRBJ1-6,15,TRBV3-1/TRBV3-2,CASSHPGLGDSPLHF,TGTGCCAGCAGCCATCCGGGACTAGGGGATTCACCCCTCCACTTT
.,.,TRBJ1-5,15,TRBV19,CASSIGPGSNQPQHF,TGTGCCAGTAGTATAGGACCGGGGAGCAATCAGCCCCAGCATTTT
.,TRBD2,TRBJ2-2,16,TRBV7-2,CASSPGTSGVTGELFF,TGTGCCAGCAGCCCCGGGACTAGCGGGGTGACCGGGGAGCTGTTTTTT
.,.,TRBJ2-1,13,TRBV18,CASLFFGDNEQFF,TGTGCCAGCTTATTTTTCGGGGACAATGAGCAGTTCTTC
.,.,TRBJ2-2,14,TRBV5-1,CASSLSIDTGELFF,TGCGCCAGCAGCTTGAGTATAGACACCGGGGAGCTGTTTTTT
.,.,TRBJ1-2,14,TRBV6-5,CASRLLQETHGYTF,TGTGCCAGCAGACTTTTACAGGAGACTCATGGCTACACCTTC
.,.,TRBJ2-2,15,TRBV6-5,CASSYSGGATGELFF,TGTGCCAGCAGTTACTCAGGGGGGGCCACCGGGGAGCTGTTTTTT
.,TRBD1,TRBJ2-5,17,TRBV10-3,CAKTRDRDRPSQETQYF,TGTGCCAAAACCCGGGACAGGGATCGGCCTAGTCAGGAGACCCAGTACTTC
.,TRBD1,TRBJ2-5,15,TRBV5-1,CASSRDRGLQETQYF,TGCGCCAGCAGCCGGGACAGGGGACTCCAAGAGACCCAGTACTTC
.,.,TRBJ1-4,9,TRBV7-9,CAVDSPLFF,TGTGCCGTCGACTCTCCTCTGTTTTTT
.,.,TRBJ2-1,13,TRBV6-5,CASSYGQNNEQFF,TGTGCCAGCAGTTATGGGCAGAACAATGAGCAGTTCTTC
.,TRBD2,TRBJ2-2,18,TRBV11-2,CASSLFSGLALLTGELFF,TGTGCCAGCAGCTTATTCAGTGGACTAGCGCTACTCACCGGGGAGCTGTTTTTT
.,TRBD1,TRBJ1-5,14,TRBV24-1,CATSETGGAQPQHF,TGTGCCACCAGTGAGACAGGGGGAGCTCAGCCCCAGCATTTT
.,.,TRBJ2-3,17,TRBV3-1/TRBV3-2,CASSQFPRLMGADTQYF,TGTGCCAGCAGCCAGTTCCCCAGACTAATGGGCGCAGATACGCAGTATTTT
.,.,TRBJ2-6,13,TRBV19,CASRFSGANVLTF,TGTGCCTCTAGATTCTCTGGGGCCAACGTCCTGACTTTC
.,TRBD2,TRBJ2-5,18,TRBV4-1,CASSPRTSGRPGVETQYF,TGCGCCAGCAGCCCCCGGACTAGCGGGAGGCCGGGTGTGGAGACCCAGTACTTC
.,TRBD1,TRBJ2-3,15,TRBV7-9,CASSLGDRPQDTQYF,TGTGCCAGCAGCTTAGGGGACAGGCCTCAGGATACGCAGTATTTT
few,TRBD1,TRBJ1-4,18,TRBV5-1,CASTPGTGVPPPNEKLFF,TGCGCCAGCACGCCCGGGACAGGGGTACCTCCACCTAATGAAAAACTGTTTTTT
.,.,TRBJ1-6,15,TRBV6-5,CASSYGQGKGSPLHF,TGTGCCAGCAGTTACGGCCAGGGTAAAGGTTCACCCCTCCACTTT
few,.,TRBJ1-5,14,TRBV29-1,CSVTWGGEDQPQHF,TGCAGCGTCACCTGGGGGGGGGAGGATCAGCCCCAGCATTTT
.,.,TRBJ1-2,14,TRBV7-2,CASQPRVSRYGYTF,TGTGCCAGCCAACCGAGGGTTTCCCGCTATGGCTACACCTTC
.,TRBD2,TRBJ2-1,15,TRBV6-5,CASRLRLAGVGEQFF,TGTGCCAGCAGGCTAAGACTAGCGGGAGTGGGGGAGCAGTTCTTC
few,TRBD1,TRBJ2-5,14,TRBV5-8,CASSPGQGQETQYF,TGTGCCAGCAGCCCCGGACAGGGCCAAGAGACCCAGTACTTC
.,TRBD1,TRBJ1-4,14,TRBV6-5,CASSNDRAQEKLFF,TGTGCCAGCAGTAATGACAGGGCTCAGGAAAAACTGTTTTTT
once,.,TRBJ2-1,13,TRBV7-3,CASSLGGTLSRFF,TGTGCCAGCAGCTTAGGGGGGACTCTCTCACGGTTCTTC
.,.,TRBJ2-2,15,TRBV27,CASSLSRGETGELFF,TGTGCCAGCAGTTTATCACGGGGTGAAACCGGGGAGCTGTTTTTT
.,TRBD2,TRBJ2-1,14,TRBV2,CASSEWEGYNEQFF,TGTGCCAGCAGTGAGTGGGAGGGATACAATGAGCAGTTCTTC
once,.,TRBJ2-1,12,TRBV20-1,CSASSAYNEQFF,TGCAGTGCTAGTAGCGCGTACAATGAGCAGTTCTTC
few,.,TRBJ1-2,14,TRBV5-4,CASSLVGTGLRYTF,TGTGCCAGCAGCTTAGTGGGAACAGGTTTGCGCTACACCTTC
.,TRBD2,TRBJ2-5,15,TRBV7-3,CASSPTSGVSETQYF,TGTGCCAGCAGCCCCACTAGCGGGGTTTCGGAGACCCAGTACTTC
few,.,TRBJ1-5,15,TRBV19,CASSIVGGSNQPQHF,TGTGCCAGTAGTATAGTCGGCGGTAGCAATCAGCCCCAGCATTTT
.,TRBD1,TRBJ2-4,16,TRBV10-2,CATAIGQGLAKNIQYF,TGCGCCACCGCGATAGGACAGGGCTTAGCCAAAAACATTCAGTACTTC
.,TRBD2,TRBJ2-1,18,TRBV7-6,CASSSGLAGGRLYNEQFF,TGTGCCAGCAGTTCCGGACTAGCGGGAGGAAGATTGTACAATGAGCAGTTCTTC
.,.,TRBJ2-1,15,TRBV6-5,CASQPQGWSYNEQFF,TGTGCCAGCCAACCCCAGGGGTGGTCCTACAATGAGCAGTTCTTC
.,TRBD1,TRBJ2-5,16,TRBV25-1,CASSEPITGGQETQYF,TGTGCCAGCAGTGAACCCATTACAGGGGGCCAAGAGACCCAGTACTTC